Listed below are T cell receptor beta chains from one sample, sequenced in a study of graft-versus-host responses after intestinal transplantation. Using immunoSEQ multiplex PCR, the repertoire was profiled, and TCRdb retains in-frame clones only, with some absent. This sample has about 8,000 clones, with roughly 31% found just once. Sample: alloreactive CD8+ T cells from a mixed lymphocyte reaction culture, taken before intestinal transplant. All receptors derive from a human patient who received an intestinal transplant. Both conserved end residues are part of each CDR3. D genes are given only for firm matches. Clone size is stated in some rows and not others, as once, few, many or a class when expanded.

CDR3 length	V gene	D gene	clone size	J gene	CDR3 protein	CDR3 DNA
15	TRBV19	.	.	TRBJ1-1	CASSQGYGVNTEAFF	TGTGCCAGTAGTCAGGGTTATGGAGTGAACACTGAAGCTTTCTTT
17	TRBV5-1	TRBD2	.	TRBJ2-2	CASSLPSGRGHTGELFF	TGCGCCAGCAGCTTGCCCAGCGGGAGGGGCCACACCGGGGAGCTGTTTTTT
12	TRBV13	.	.	TRBJ2-5	CASSWGGGTQYF	TGTGCCAGCAGCTGGGGGGGCGGGACCCAGTACTTC
13	TRBV19	.	.	TRBJ1-5	CASSIASGSAQHF	TGTGCCAGTAGTATAGCTTCCGGGTCTGCCCAGCATTTT
13	TRBV29-1	.	.	TRBJ1-2	CSVRGLEDYGYTF	TGCAGCGTGCGGGGGTTGGAGGACTATGGCTACACCTTC
14	TRBV7-9	.	few	TRBJ1-3	CASSLALFGNTIYF	TGTGCCAGCAGCTTGGCTCTGTTTGGAAACACCATATATTTT
14	TRBV6-5	TRBD2	.	TRBJ2-1	CASRVAGVVNEQFF	TGTGCCAGCAGAGTAGCGGGAGTAGTCAATGAGCAGTTCTTC
16	TRBV5-4	.	medium-sized	TRBJ2-3	CASSLWGGALRDTQYF	TGTGCCAGCAGCTTGTGGGGGGGGGCGCTGAGAGATACGCAGTATTTT
17	TRBV7-6	.	.	TRBJ2-6	CASSLTGWISGANVLTF	TGTGCCAGCAGCTTAACGGGATGGATCTCTGGGGCCAACGTCCTGACTTTC
14	TRBV27	.	few	TRBJ1-5	CASSLGGGRQPQHF	TGTGCCAGCAGCCTCGGCGGGGGGCGGCAGCCCCAGCATTTT
16	TRBV5-4	TRBD1	.	TRBJ2-1	CASSLVGGQGHHEQFF	TGTGCCAGCAGCTTGGTTGGGGGACAGGGTCATCATGAGCAGTTCTTC
13	TRBV7-6	.	few	TRBJ2-7	CASSLGGSHEQYF	TGTGCCAGCAGCTTAGGAGGGAGCCACGAGCAGTACTTC
16	TRBV27	TRBD1	.	TRBJ1-2	CASSQNPGTGDYGYTF	TGTGCCAGCAGTCAAAACCCCGGGACAGGCGACTATGGCTACACCTTC
18	TRBV22-1	.	.	TRBJ2-6	CPGSQLRSEQSRANVLTF	TGTCCTGGGAGTCAGCTTCGAAGCGAACAAAGTCGGGCCAACGTCCTGACTTTC
16	TRBV7-2	.	.	TRBJ2-2	CASSLFTGANTGELFF	TGTGCCAGCAGCTTATTCACGGGAGCGAACACCGGGGAGCTGTTTTTT
20	TRBV6-1	TRBD1	few	TRBJ1-6	CASSEEGQVYLSSYNSPLHF	TGTGCCAGCAGTGAAGAAGGACAGGTATACCTGAGCTCCTATAATTCCCCCCTCCACTTT
15	TRBV11-2	TRBD1	.	TRBJ2-3	CASSFTGGSTDTQYF	TGTGCCAGCAGCTTTACAGGGGGTAGCACAGATACGCAGTATTTT
14	TRBV6-1	TRBD1	.	TRBJ1-5	CASSEVRGDQPQHF	TGTGCCAGCAGTGAAGTCAGGGGGGATCAGCCCCAGCATTTT
18	TRBV4-3	TRBD2	.	TRBJ2-1	CASSQEVMAGGAGNEQFF	TGCGCCAGCAGCCAAGAGGTGATGGCGGGGGGGGCTGGCAATGAGCAGTTCTTC
14	TRBV19	TRBD1	medium-sized	TRBJ2-7	CASSMGTGSYEQYF	TGTGCCAGTAGTATGGGGACAGGCTCCTACGAGCAGTACTTC
17	TRBV6-4	.	.	TRBJ1-5	CASSDLRQEYSNQPQHF	TGTGCCAGCAGTGACCTGAGACAGGAATATAGCAATCAGCCCCAGCATTTT
14	TRBV19	.	few	TRBJ2-7	CASSMGQGGYEQYF	TGTGCCAGTAGTATGGGGCAGGGTGGCTACGAGCAGTACTTC
15	TRBV6-5	TRBD1	medium-sized	TRBJ2-7	CASSYSRDSHYEQYF	TGTGCCAGCAGTTACTCGAGGGACAGCCACTACGAGCAGTACTTC
14	TRBV7-6	TRBD1	.	TRBJ1-6	CASSLADRASPLHF	TGTGCCAGCAGCTTAGCGGACAGGGCTTCACCCCTCCACTTT
15	TRBV7-2	TRBD1	few	TRBJ2-7	CASSRRQGPNYEQYF	TGTGCCAGCAGCCGCAGACAGGGTCCTAACTACGAGCAGTACTTC
18	TRBV4-1	TRBD2	few	TRBJ2-5	CASSQDPVGLAGRETQYF	TGCGCCAGCAGCCAAGATCCCGTTGGACTAGCGGGACGGGAGACCCAGTACTTC
16	TRBV11-2	TRBD2	few	TRBJ2-1	CASSGWSGSSYNEQFF	TGTGCCAGCAGCGGCTGGAGCGGGAGCTCCTACAATGAGCAGTTCTTC
19	TRBV2	.	few	TRBJ1-6	CASSPNPLTDSSYNSPLHF	TGTGCCAGCAGTCCGAACCCCTTGACAGATTCCTCCTATAATTCACCCCTCCACTTT
16	TRBV2	.	few	TRBJ2-2	CASRISQGPNTGELFF	TGTGCCAGCAGAATATCGCAGGGCCCGAACACCGGGGAGCTGTTTTTT
15	TRBV19	.	medium-sized	TRBJ2-7	CASSIRYGRAGEQYF	TGTGCCAGTAGTATACGGTACGGGCGGGCGGGCGAGCAGTACTTC
15	TRBV7-8	TRBD2	.	TRBJ2-3	CASSTRLALTDTQYF	TGTGCCAGCAGCACCCGACTAGCTCTGACAGATACGCAGTATTTT
16	TRBV4-1	TRBD1	few	TRBJ2-7	CASSQAPTGITYEQYF	TGCGCCAGCAGCCAGGCCCCGACAGGGATCACCTACGAGCAGTACTTC
16	TRBV21-1	.	.	TRBJ2-3	CASSHNRDRVTDTQYF	TGTGCCAGCAGTCACAACCGGGACAGGGTCACAGATACGCAGTATTTT